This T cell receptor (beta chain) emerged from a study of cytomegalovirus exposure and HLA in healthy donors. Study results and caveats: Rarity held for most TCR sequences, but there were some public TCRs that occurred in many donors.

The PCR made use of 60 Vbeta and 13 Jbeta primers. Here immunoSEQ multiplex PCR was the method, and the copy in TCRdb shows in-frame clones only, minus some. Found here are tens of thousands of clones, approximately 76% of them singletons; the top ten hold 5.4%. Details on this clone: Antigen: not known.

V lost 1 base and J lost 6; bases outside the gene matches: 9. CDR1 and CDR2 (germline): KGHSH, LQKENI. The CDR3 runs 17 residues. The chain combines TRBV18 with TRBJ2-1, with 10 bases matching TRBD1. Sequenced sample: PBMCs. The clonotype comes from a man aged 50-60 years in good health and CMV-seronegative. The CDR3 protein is CASSPLPSGTGVNEQFF. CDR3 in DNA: TGTGCCAGCTCACCACTACCATCCGGGACAGGGGTCAATGAGCAGTTCTTC.